Below are 20 T cell receptor beta chains sequenced from a single sample in a study of T cell repertoires in cytomegalovirus infection. These receptors have no identified antigens. Using its own MiXCR run on the reads, TCRdb lists one record per CDR3 protein. The sample carries 900,000 to 950,000 distinct CDR3 sequences, more than 25% recorded once. Material: cultured CD8+ T cells from PBMCs, obtained from culture after CMV antigen stimulation. These receptors all stem from a human donor in good health (CMV status not recorded). Some clones in this sample may be carry-over from other donors' samples.

The chain couples TRBV7-6 to TRBJ2-3; perhaps TRBD2 as D (6 bases). Germline loops: CDR1 SGHVS, CDR2 FNYEAQ. The CDR3 loop spans 16 amino acids. V gave up 5 bases and J gave up 0 bases, with 15 bases separating them. CDR3 in DNA: TGTGCCAGCAGCCTGGCGGGAAGAACCAGCACAGATACGCAGTATTTT. Protein product: CASSLAGRTSTDTQYF.

V gene TRBV7-2 combines with J gene TRBJ2-5; the D gene is possibly TRBD2 (7 bases). CDR3 length: 15 residues. Germline loops: CDR1 SGHTA, CDR2 FQGNSA. The V and J ends lost 1 base and 4 bases respectively, with 13 bases between them. CDR3 sequence (DNA): TGTGCCAGCAGCTTAGAACGGGGGGCCCGAGAGACCCAGTACTTC. It encodes CASSLERGARETQYF.

This clonotype was seen a few times. The chain has TRBV6-6 and TRBJ2-1; 11 bases agree with TRBD2. The germline CDR1 and CDR2 sequences are MNHNY and SVGAGI (reference sequence). The length of the CDR3 is 21 residues. Unmatched junction bases numbered 21, after V lost 2 bases and J lost 6 bases. CDR3 DNA sequence: TGTGCCAGCAGTTACCCTACCCCGGGGACAGACCTAGCGGGGGGCCGCAATGAGCAGTTCTTC. Translating gives CASSYPTPGTDLAGGRNEQFF.

The chain recombines TRBV7-8 with TRBJ2-7; 8 bases are shared with TRBD1. The CDR3 length is 14 residues. With V trimmed by 7 bases and J by 1 base, 6 bases remained unmatched. Per the germline V gene, CDR1 is SGHVS and CDR2 is FQNEAQ. CDR3 in DNA: TGTGCCAGCACCCCAGGGGGCATTTCCTACGAGCAGTACTTC. It translates to CASTPGGISYEQYF.

This clonotype has a count of ten or more. The V call is TRBV7-2, the J call TRBJ2-3; 11 bases fit TRBD2. This CDR3 has 16 amino acids. The germline V gene has CDR1 SGHTA and CDR2 FQGNSA. With 1 base clipped from V and 2 bases from J, the junction kept 2 bases outside the gene matches. CDR3 bases: TGTGCCAGCAGCTTAGGACTAGCGGGGACCACAGATACGCAGTATTTT. It specifies CASSLGLAGTTDTQYF.

This clonotype has just a few counts. This sequence joins TRBV27 and TRBJ1-1; 7 bases agree with TRBD1. This CDR3 spans 12 amino acids. The germline CDR1 and CDR2 sequences are MNHEY and SMNVEV (reference sequence). Trimming removed 6 bases from V and 11 bases from J; junction bases left unmatched: 9. The DNA for the CDR3 is TGTGCCAGCAGCGAAGGGGGCTTGGGGGCTTTCTTT. Translating it yields CASSEGGLGAFF.

Comments on this clonotype: A much more abundant neighbour one base away suggests this may be a read error. The rearrangement joins TRBV25-1 to TRBJ2-6; D may be TRBD2 (5 bases). Germline loops: CDR1 MGHDK, CDR2 SYGVNS. The V and J ends lost 8 bases and 0 bases respectively, with 23 bases between them. This CDR3 region has 19 residues. CDR3 amino acids: CASGSSLGNASSGANVLTF. CDR3 coding DNA: TGTGCCAGCGGTTCCTCCCTCGGGAACGCCAGCTCTGGGGCCAACGTCCTGACTTTC.

This clonotype was detected only once. A single base separates this from a much larger clone, so it may be a read error. The chain couples TRBV7-6 to TRBJ2-1; 7 positions match TRBD2. Germline V CDR1 and CDR2: SGHVS, FNYEAQ. CDR3 length equals 15 residues. The CDR3 is CASSLGDYSYNEQLF. The CDR3 bases are TGTGCCAGCAGCTTAGGGGACTACTCCTACAATGAGCAGCTCTTC.

The genes are TRBV7-9 and TRBJ2-2, with D possibly TRBD2 on 5 matching bases. This CDR3 is built from 17 residues. Germline V gene lookup returns CDR1 SEHNR and CDR2 FQNEAQ (reference sequence). V was pared by 1 base and J by 4 bases, with 16 bases between. CDR3 nucleotide sequence: TGTGCCAGCAGCTTAGAGAGGGTCCGGGCAGTCACCGGGGAGCTGTTTTTT. Translated: CASSLERVRAVTGELFF.

Ten or more counts support this clonotype. The rearrangement joins TRBV7-6 to TRBJ2-1; 9 bases align to TRBD2. CDR1 is SGHVS and CDR2 is FNYEAQ in the germline V gene. The CDR3 has 16 residues. The trim removed 0 bases at V and 2 bases at J, leaving 2 bases unmatched. The CDR3 coding sequence is TGTGCCAGCAGCTTAGCTAGACTAGCGGCCTACAATGAGCAGTTCTTC. Translation gives CASSLARLAAYNEQFF.

There are a few counts of this clonotype. The chain couples TRBV19 to TRBJ1-1; TRBD1 matches 9 bases. CDR1 is LNHDA and CDR2 is SQIVND in the germline V gene (reference sequence). V trimming: 7 bases; J trimming: 5 bases; junction bases outside the gene matches: 5. CDR3 length equals 13 residues. The CDR3 sequence: CASTPDRGTEAFF. The CDR3 nucleotides are TGTGCCAGTACCCCGGACAGGGGAACTGAAGCTTTCTTT.

This clonotype has a handful of counts. The chain is built from TRBV13 and TRBJ1-1, with 9 bases lining up with TRBD1. Losses at the gene ends were 7 bases for V and 1 base for J; bases not matched to a gene: 4. This CDR3 has 14 amino acids. Germline values: CDR1 PRHDT, CDR2 FYEKMQ (reference sequence). The CDR3 nucleotides are TGTGCCAGCAACTTGGGACAGGGGAACACTGAAGCTTTCTTT. This encodes CASNLGQGNTEAFF.

This chain joins TRBV10-3 and TRBJ1-6, with TRBD1 matching 8 bases. Germline-derived CDR1 and CDR2 are ENHRY and SYGVKD. CDR3 length: 14 amino acids. J gave up 8 bases and V 10 bases, and 10 bases lay outside the gene matches. The CDR3 here is CATDRGSTDSPLHF. The CDR3 DNA is TGTGCCACAGACAGGGGCTCTACTGATTCACCCCTCCACTTT.

In this sample, this clonotype turned up many times. V usage is TRBV7-8 and J usage is TRBJ2-2; either TRBD1 or TRBD2 may supply D (5 bases each). Germline V gene lookup returns CDR1 SGHVS and CDR2 FQNEAQ. This CDR3 contains 18 residues. V shed 5 bases and J shed 0 bases, with 19 bases lying between them. The CDR3 coding sequence is TGTGCCAGCAGCCCAGAAGTCCCGGGACCCACGAACACCGGGGAGCTGTTTTTT. It specifies CASSPEVPGPTNTGELFF.

This clonotype has a handful of counts. This chain links TRBV2 with TRBJ2-7, with 7 positions matching TRBD2. The germline V gene has CDR1 SNHLY and CDR2 FYNNEI. Trimming at V came to 4 bases and at J to 3 bases, leaving 6 bases not matched to a gene. The CDR3 length is 14 residues. CDR3 coding DNA: TGTGCCAGCAGTGGGACTAGAGTAGACTACGAGCAGTACGTC. It codes for CASSGTRVDYEQYV.

This clonotype has only a few counts. This rearrangement joins TRBV20-1 to TRBJ1-1, with D maybe TRBD1 (5 bases). The CDR3 has 13 amino acids. The germline V gene encodes CDR1 DFQATT and CDR2 SNEGSKA (reference sequence). Trimming stripped 6 bases from V and 2 bases from J, with 13 bases between. The CDR3 reads CSAGPLINTEAFF. CDR3 nucleotides: TGCAGTGCGGGACCCTTGATAAACACTGAAGCTTTCTTT.

The chain employs TRBV7-9 and TRBJ1-2; no clear D. Germline values: CDR1 SEHNR, CDR2 FQNEAQ (reference sequence). CDR3 length equals 15 residues. V gave up 3 bases and J gave up 10 bases, with 21 bases separating them. The CDR3 reads CASSFGPAVPDDYTF. The CDR3, as DNA: TGTGCCAGCAGCTTCGGGCCCGCCGTCCCCGATGACTACACCTTC.

This clonotype occurred a few times. The chain is built from TRBV7-3 and TRBJ1-1; a weak D match, TRBD1 (6 bases). V lost 5 bases, J lost 3 bases, and 13 bases lay in between. CDR1 and CDR2 (germline): SGHTA, FQGTGA. This CDR3 contains 14 residues. CDR3 sequence: CASSATGTDTEAFF. The CDR3 DNA follows: TGTGCCAGCAGCGCCACAGGGACGGACACTGAAGCTTTCTTT.

J is TRBJ2-1 and V is TRBV6-2 or TRBV6-3; D may match TRBD1 or TRBD2 (5 bases each). V was clipped by 4 bases and J by 4 bases, with 14 bases between them. The CDR3 has 15 residues. CDR1 and CDR2 from the germline V gene are MNHEY and SVGEGT. In DNA, the CDR3 is TGTGCCAGCAGTTTTGGGGACGGGCGGTACAATGAGCAGTTCTTC. The encoded protein is CASSFGDGRYNEQFF.

This clonotype has ten or more counts. This rearrangement joins TRBV7-6 to TRBJ2-7, with D maybe TRBD1 (7 bases). CDR1 is SGHVS, CDR2 FNYEAQ, per germline. The length of the CDR3 is 15 residues. Trimming took off 5 bases at V and 1 base at J, with 15 bases between the two ends. CDR3 in DNA: TGTGCCAGCAGCCCAGCAGGGGGGACATCCTACGAGCAGTACTTC. The encoded protein is CASSPAGGTSYEQYF.